This T cell receptor beta chain came from a study of T-cell memory formation after mild COVID-19. Notes on the study in general: The study found balanced CD4/CD8 in clones contracting day 15 to 85 and a CD4+ lean in later expanders. Researchers found some responding clones in pre-infection memory, a sign that cross-reactive memory joined.

TCRdb re-analysed the 5' RACE reads in MiXCR, keeping a single row per CDR3 protein. The sample contains roughly 320,000 distinct CDR3 sequences, 25% to 30% of which appear only once. The CDR3 has 12 residues. Trimming removed 6 bases from V and 4 bases from J, with 12 bases in between. Germline values: CDR1 DFQATT, CDR2 SNEGSKA (reference sequence). Comments on this clonotype: Its target is not known.

The rearrangement joins TRBV20-1 to TRBJ1-2; D is possibly TRBD1 (5 bases). The sequence derives from an adult woman who had mild COVID-19 (a few samples of this study predate the infection). Cell type and time point are not known. The sequencing sample was made of PBMCs or a T cell subset sorted from them (not recorded which). CDR3 in amino acids: CSAAGEVYGYTF. The CDR3 DNA is TGCAGTGCCGCGGGGGAAGTCTATGGCTACACCTTC.